This entry lists 18 T cell receptor beta chains sequenced from one sample in a study of cytomegalovirus exposure and HLA in healthy donors. Use of 60 Vbeta and 13 Jbeta primers characterized the PCR. Profiled with immunoSEQ multiplex PCR; TCRdb holds only in-frame clones, not every one. The sample shows about 130,000 clones, and more than 1.5% sits with its ten largest clones. Sequencing was carried out using PBMCs. The receptor source for this set is a man younger than 30 in good health and CMV-seronegative.

The chain couples TRBV19 to TRBJ1-5; maybe TRBD1 (6 bases). V was cut by 6 bases and J by 0 bases, with 12 bases left in between. The germline V gene has CDR1 LNHDA and CDR2 SQIVND (reference sequence). This CDR3 is built from 15 residues. The chain's CDR3 is CASSKTGYSNQPQHF. The CDR3 region has the DNA TGTGCCAGTAGCAAGACAGGATATAGCAATCAGCCCCAGCATTTT.

The gene calls are TRBV9 and TRBJ2-3, with 11 bases fitting TRBD2. J lost 2 bases, V lost 0 bases, and 5 bases had no gene match. The CDR3 has 17 residues. Germline V gives CDR1 SGDLS, CDR2 YYNGEE. The CDR3 here is CASSVVLAGALTDTQYF. The CDR3 bases are TGTGCCAGCAGCGTAGTACTAGCGGGGGCGCTCACAGATACGCAGTATTTT.

The J gene is TRBJ1-2, the V gene TRBV4-3; D not resolved. Trimming pared 0 bases from V and 3 bases from J, leaving 17 bases between. CDR3 size: 17 residues. Germline V gene lookup returns CDR1 LGHNA and CDR2 YSLEER. CDR3 nucleotide sequence: TGCGCCAGCAGCCAAGAATTCTTGACGGGAGTCCACTATGGCTACACCTTC. Amino acids: CASSQEFLTGVHYGYTF.

This chain uses TRBV14 with TRBJ2-7; no definite D call. The V gene's germline CDR1 is SGHDN and CDR2 FVKESK. V lost 0 bases, J lost 5 bases, and 8 bases lay in between. This CDR3 is built from 13 residues. In nucleotides, the CDR3 is TGTGCCAGCAGCCAAGATTCTGTTAACGAGCAGTACTTC. Its translation is CASSQDSVNEQYF.

This chain connects TRBV5-1 to TRBJ2-5; 7 nucleotides align to TRBD2. The CDR3 totals 14 residues. Trimming at V came to 0 bases and at J to 5 bases, leaving 4 bases not matched to a gene. Germline CDR1 is SGHRS and CDR2 is YFSETQ. The CDR3 coding sequence is TGCGCCAGCAGCTTGGCGACTAGCCCTGAGACCCAGTACTTC. This encodes CASSLATSPETQYF.

The genes are TRBV5-6 and TRBJ2-7; the match to TRBD1 covers 8 bases. The CDR3 spans 15 residues. Germline V CDR1 and CDR2: SGHDT, YYEEEE. J gave up 2 bases and V 4 bases, and 8 bases lay outside the gene matches. CDR3 amino acids: CASSPTGDRTYEQYF. For the CDR3, the DNA is TGTGCCAGCAGCCCGACCGGGGACAGGACCTACGAGCAGTACTTC.

V is TRBV6-1 and J is TRBJ2-2; 7 bases map to TRBD1. J was trimmed by 0 bases and V by 4 bases; bases with no gene match: 11. The germline gives CDR1 MNHNS, CDR2 SASEGT. This CDR3 has 18 residues. The CDR3 region has the DNA TGTGCCAGCAGTGTAAAGACAGGGAGAGGCGCGAACACCGGGGAGCTGTTTTTT. Encoded protein: CASSVKTGRGANTGELFF.

The chain joins TRBV27 to TRBJ2-1; 10 positions agree with TRBD2. V trimming: 5 bases; J trimming: 6 bases; junction bases outside the gene matches: 1. The CDR3 totals 13 residues. Germline values: CDR1 MNHEY, CDR2 SMNVEV (reference sequence). The CDR3 loop reads CASSSGRANEQFF. DNA of the CDR3: TGTGCCAGCAGTAGCGGGAGGGCCAATGAGCAGTTCTTC.

This chain joins TRBV28 and TRBJ2-1; a weak D match, TRBD2 (6 bases). V was clipped by 2 bases and J by 7 bases, with 6 bases between them. CDR1 is MDHEN, CDR2 SYDVKM, per germline. This CDR3 is built from 12 residues. Here the CDR3 reads CASSLAGNEQFF. CDR3 nucleotide sequence: TGTGCCAGCAGTTTAGCGGGGAATGAGCAGTTCTTC.

The rearrangement uses TRBV29-1 and TRBJ2-3; 11 bases fit TRBD2. After removal of 8 bases from V and 1 base from J, the junction contained 8 bases not matched to a gene. This CDR3 comprises 15 residues. Germline CDR1 reads SQVTM; CDR2 reads ANQGSEA. The CDR3 nucleotides are TGCAGCACGAGGACTAGCGGGTCCCGCACAGATACGCAGTATTTT. Its protein product is CSTRTSGSRTDTQYF.

The chain uses TRBV4-3 and TRBJ2-2; the D is unclear. Germline V CDR1 and CDR2: LGHNA, YSLEER. The CDR3 covers 18 residues. The ends were cut back, 0 bases at V and 0 bases at J, with 14 bases in the middle. The CDR3 loop is CASSQDIRHIANTGELFF. CDR3 DNA: TGCGCCAGCAGCCAAGATATCAGACATATCGCGAACACCGGGGAGCTGTTTTTT.

V usage is TRBV21-1 and J usage is TRBJ2-1; the table's D call of TRBD1 was not tested on the DNA. TRBV21-1 is flagged as a pseudogene. This CDR3 is 15 amino acids long. In DNA form, the CDR3 reads TGTGCCAGCAGCAAAGTCGGCAGGCCTGACAATGAGCAGTTCTTC. It translates to CASSKVGRPDNEQFF.

The chain is built from TRBV29-1 and TRBJ2-3; TRBD2 matches 8 bases. This CDR3 spans 13 amino acids. J was trimmed by 4 bases and V by 7 bases; bases with no gene match: 7. The V gene's germline CDR1 is SQVTM and CDR2 ANQGSEA. The chain's CDR3 is CSGRRGAADTQYF. Written as DNA, the CDR3 is TGCAGCGGGCGGCGGGGGGCGGCAGATACGCAGTATTTT.

The chain couples TRBV7-2 to TRBJ1-1; TRBD1 matches 8 bases. V dropped 8 bases and J dropped 7; count of bases not matched to a gene: 12. CDR3 length: 14 amino acids. Per germline, CDR1 SGHTA and CDR2 FQGNSA. Here the CDR3 reads CASGYDRGFVEAFF. DNA of the CDR3: TGTGCCAGCGGATACGACAGGGGTTTTGTTGAAGCTTTCTTT.

V gene TRBV9 combines with J gene TRBJ2-3, with TRBD2 identical over 14 bases. The V gene's germline CDR1 is SGDLS and CDR2 YYNGEE. CDR3 length: 18 amino acids. Trimming at V came to 3 bases and at J to 1 base, leaving 7 bases not matched to a gene. The CDR3, as DNA: TGTGCCAGCAGCGAAGGACTAGCGGGGGGCCCCGGCACAGATACGCAGTATTTT. Its translation: CASSEGLAGGPGTDTQYF.

V usage is TRBV6-1 and J usage is TRBJ1-3; D call uncertain. V lost 0 bases, J lost 0 bases, and 12 bases lay in between. The V gene's germline CDR1 is MNHNS and CDR2 SASEGT. This CDR3 contains 17 residues. The CDR3 loop is CASSEAVSSLSGNTIYF. Written as DNA, the CDR3 is TGTGCCAGCAGTGAAGCGGTTTCGTCACTCTCTGGAAACACCATATATTTT.

The chain has TRBV6-4 and TRBJ1-1, with 8 bases identical to TRBD1. CDR1 MRHNA and CDR2 SNTAGT come from the germline V gene. This CDR3 comprises 15 residues. V lost 6 bases, J lost 3 bases, and 9 bases stayed unmatched. The CDR3 DNA sequence: TGTGCCAGCAGGGTAGACAGGGGAAGGGACACTGAAGCTTTCTTT. Its protein is CASRVDRGRDTEAFF.

The rearrangement links TRBV7-9 to TRBJ1-2, with D maybe TRBD1 (6 bases). The length of the CDR3 is 13 residues. Looked up from germline, CDR1 is SEHNR and CDR2 is FQNEAQ (reference sequence). V lost 0 bases to trimming and J lost 4 bases, with 6 bases between them. CDR3 DNA: TGTGCCAGCAGCTTAGCACAGGGCTATGGCTACACCTTC. It translates to CASSLAQGYGYTF.